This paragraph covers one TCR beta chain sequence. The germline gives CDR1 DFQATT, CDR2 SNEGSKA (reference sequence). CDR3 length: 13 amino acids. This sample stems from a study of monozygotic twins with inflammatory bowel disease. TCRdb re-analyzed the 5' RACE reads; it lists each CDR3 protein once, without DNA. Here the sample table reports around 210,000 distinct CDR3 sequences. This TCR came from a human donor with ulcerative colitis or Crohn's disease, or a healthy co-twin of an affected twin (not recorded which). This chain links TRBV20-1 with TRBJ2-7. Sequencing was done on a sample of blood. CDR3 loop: CSARDRRTYEQYF.